This TCR beta chain was captured in a study of T cells in Graves' hyperthyroidism and ophthalmopathy. RNA transcripts served as the template for amplifying TCR beta CDR3 regions. During a first-round RT-PCR of the TCR CDR3, the HTBI primer set was used. TCRdb reanalysed the multiplex PCR reads using MiXCR and keeps one entry per CDR3 protein. The data hold over 450,000 distinct CDR3 sequences, with 15% to 20% observed a single time. This clonotype was found many times. Germline V gene sequence: CDR1 SGHVS, CDR2 FQNEAQ. The CDR3 spans 14 residues. With 1 base removed from V and 4 bases from J, the gap between germline ends came to 9 bases.

The sequence came from a woman aged 18-35 years with Graves' ophthalmopathy. The sample consisted of blood. V is TRBV7-8 and J is TRBJ2-3; D ambiguous. The CDR3 bases are TGTGCCAGCAGCTTAGGAGGTCCCGCAGATACGCAGTATTTT. This codes for CASSLGGPADTQYF. The variable domain in full, with the rest retrieved from reference TRBV7-8 and TRBJ2-3, is GAGVSQSPRYKVAKRGQDVALRCDPISGHVSLFWYQQALGQGPEFLTYFQNEAQLDKSGLPSDRFFAERPEGSVSTLKIQRTQQEDSAVYLCASSLGGPADTQYFGPGTRLTVL.